The T cell receptor beta chain under discussion was sequenced for a study of shared T cell receptors in the human thymus. Libraries were prepared by immunoSEQ multiplex PCR; TCRdb keeps only in-frame clonotypes and omits some of them. This table has some 760,000 clones, roughly 85% appearing once. The CDR3 covers 15 residues. The germline V gene has CDR1 SGHRS and CDR2 YFSETQ. V shed 4 bases and J 2 bases; nucleotides not matched to a gene: 9. The sample also formed part of further work on human thymus T cells.

What was sequenced was thymocytes. This receptor was obtained from a girl under three years old with a congenital heart defect. The V and J genes are TRBV5-1 and TRBJ2-7, with TRBD2 matching over 7 bases. CDR3 in amino acids: CASSPGGAATYEQYF. The CDR3 DNA reads TGCGCCAGCAGCCCGGGGGGTGCAGCCACCTACGAGCAGTACTTC. Drawing the rest from reference TRBV5-1 and TRBJ2-7, the complete variable domain is KAGVTQTPRYLIKTRGQQVTLSCSPISGHRSVSWYQQTPGQGLQFLFEYFSETQRNKGNFPGRFSGRQFSNSRSEMNVSTLELGDSALYLCASSPGGAATYEQYFGPGTRLTVT.